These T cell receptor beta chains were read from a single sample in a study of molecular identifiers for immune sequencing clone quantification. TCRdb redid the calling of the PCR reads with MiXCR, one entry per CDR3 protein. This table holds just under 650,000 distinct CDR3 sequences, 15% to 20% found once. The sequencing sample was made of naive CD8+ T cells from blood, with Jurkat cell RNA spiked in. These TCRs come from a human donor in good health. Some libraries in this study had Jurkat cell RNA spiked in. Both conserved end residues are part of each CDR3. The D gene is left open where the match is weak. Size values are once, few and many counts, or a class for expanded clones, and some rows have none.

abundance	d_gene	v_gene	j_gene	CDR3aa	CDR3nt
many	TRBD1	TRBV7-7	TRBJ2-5	CASSFSQGEQETQYF	TGTGCTAGCAGCTTTTCACAGGGGGAGCAAGAGACCCAGTACTTC
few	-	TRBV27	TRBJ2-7	CASSLGTSEIYEQYF	TGTGCCAGCAGTTTAGGGACCAGTGAGATCTACGAGCAGTACTTC
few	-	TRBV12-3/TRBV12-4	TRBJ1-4	CASSFRHAEEKLFF	TGTGCCAGCAGTTTTCGACACGCCGAAGAAAAACTGTTTTTT
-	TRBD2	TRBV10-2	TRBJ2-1	CASSESGAGGWYEQFF	TGCGCCAGCAGTGAGTCGGGGGCGGGGGGGTGGTATGAGCAGTTCTTC
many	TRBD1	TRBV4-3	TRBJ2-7	CASSQGTGMYEQYF	TGCGCCAGCAGCCAGGGGACAGGAATGTACGAGCAGTACTTC
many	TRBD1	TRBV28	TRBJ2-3	CASSPRTGQDTQYF	TGTGCCAGCAGTCCCCGGACAGGACAAGATACGCAGTATTTT
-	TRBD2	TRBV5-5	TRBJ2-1	CASSLIGTSGSRYNEQFF	TGTGCCAGCAGCTTGATCGGGACTAGCGGGAGTAGGTACAATGAGCAGTTCTTC
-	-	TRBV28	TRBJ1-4	CASRFTAGTNEKLFF	TGTGCCAGCAGGTTTACAGCGGGAACTAATGAAAAACTGTTTTTT
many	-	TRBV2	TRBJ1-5	CASSDMDRSNQPQHF	TGTGCCAGCAGTGATATGGACAGAAGCAATCAGCCCCAGCATTTT
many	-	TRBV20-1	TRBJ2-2	CSARDLGGADTGELFF	TGCAGTGCTAGAGATCTGGGGGGGGCAGACACCGGGGAGCTGTTTTTT
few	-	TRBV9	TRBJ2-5	CASSVVGLRGSQETQYF	TGTGCCAGCAGCGTAGTAGGGCTCCGCGGATCCCAAGAGACCCAGTACTTC
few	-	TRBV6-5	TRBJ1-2	CAVYRSPNYGYTF	TGTGCCGTTTACAGGAGCCCCAACTATGGCTACACCTTC
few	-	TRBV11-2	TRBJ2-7	CASSDYSYEQYF	TGTGCCAGCAGCGACTACAGTTACGAGCAGTACTTC
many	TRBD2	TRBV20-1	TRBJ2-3	CSASHGGADTQYF	TGCAGTGCTTCTCACGGGGGGGCAGATACGCAGTATTTT
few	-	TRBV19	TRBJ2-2	CASSMVSGNTGELFF	TGTGCCAGTAGTATGGTTAGCGGAAACACCGGGGAGCTGTTTTTT
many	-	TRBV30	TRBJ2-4	CAWTRPEDGIRENIQYF	TGTGCCTGGACCCGCCCCGAAGATGGGATTCGTGAAAACATTCAGTACTTC
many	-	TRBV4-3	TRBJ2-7	CASSQDISYEQYF	TGCGCCAGCAGCCAAGATATCTCCTACGAGCAGTACTTC
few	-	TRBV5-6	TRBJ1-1	CASSNPMNTEAFF	TGTGCCAGCAGTAATCCGATGAACACTGAAGCTTTCTTT
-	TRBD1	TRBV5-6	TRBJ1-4	CAGSLWPLTGGDEKLFF	TGTGCCGGCAGCTTGTGGCCCTTGACAGGGGGAGACGAAAAACTGTTTTTT
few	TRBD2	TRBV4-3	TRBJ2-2	CASSQGTSGNTGELFF	TGCGCCAGCAGCCAGGGGACTAGCGGGAACACCGGGGAGCTGTTTTTT
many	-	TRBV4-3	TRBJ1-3	CASSQTASSGNTIYF	TGCGCCAGCAGCCAGACAGCCTCCTCTGGAAACACCATATATTTT
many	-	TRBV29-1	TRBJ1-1	CSVDSPGVPEAFF	TGCAGCGTGGATTCGCCGGGGGTCCCTGAAGCTTTCTTT
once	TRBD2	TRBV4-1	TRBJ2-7	CASGQDGLAGGYEQYF	TGCGCCAGCGGCCAAGATGGACTAGCGGGAGGGTACGAGCAGTACTTC
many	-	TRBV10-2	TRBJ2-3	CASSESRGGTDTQYF	TGCGCCAGCAGTGAGTCTAGAGGGGGAACAGATACGCAGTATTTT
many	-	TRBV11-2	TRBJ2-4	CASSRQALSAKNIQYF	TGTGCCAGCAGCCGACAGGCCCTGAGCGCCAAAAACATTCAGTACTTC
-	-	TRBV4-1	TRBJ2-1	CASSQLGLDENNEQFF	TGCGCCAGCAGCCAACTGGGGCTAGACGAGAACAATGAGCAGTTCTTC
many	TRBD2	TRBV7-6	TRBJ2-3	CASSKGTRSTDTQYF	TGTGCCAGCAGCAAAGGGACTAGGAGCACAGATACGCAGTATTTT
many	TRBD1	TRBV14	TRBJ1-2	CASSQGTGGYYGYTF	TGTGCCAGCAGCCAGGGGACAGGGGGCTACTATGGCTACACCTTC
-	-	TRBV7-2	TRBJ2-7	CANSYRAPYEQYF	TGTGCCAACAGCTACCGGGCCCCCTACGAGCAGTACTTC
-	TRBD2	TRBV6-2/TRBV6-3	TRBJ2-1	CASSTGLAGDNEQFF	TGTGCCAGCAGTACAGGACTAGCGGGGGACAATGAGCAGTTCTTC
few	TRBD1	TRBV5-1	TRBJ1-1	CASSPTTRDRGLLTEAFF	TGCGCCAGCAGCCCGACGACCCGGGACAGGGGGCTCTTGACTGAAGCTTTCTTT
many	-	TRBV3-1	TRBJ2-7	CASSPPGDSYEQYF	TGTGCCAGCAGCCCTCCCGGGGACTCCTACGAGCAGTACTTC
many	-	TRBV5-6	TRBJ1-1	CASSLGARLNTEAFF	TGTGCCAGCAGCTTGGGTGCCAGGTTGAACACTGAAGCTTTCTTT
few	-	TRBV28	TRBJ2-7	CASSSPDTYEQYF	TGTGCCAGCAGTTCCCCGGACACCTACGAGCAGTACTTC
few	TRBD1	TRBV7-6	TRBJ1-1	CASSPGDRAAEAFF	TGTGCCAGCAGCCCGGGGGACAGGGCGGCTGAAGCTTTCTTT
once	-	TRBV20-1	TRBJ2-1	CSARPRSRTYNEQFF	TGCAGTGCTAGACCACGATCGAGGACCTACAATGAGCAGTTCTTC
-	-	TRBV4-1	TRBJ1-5	CASSQGQTGRNQPQHF	TGCGCCAGCAGCCAAGGGCAGACAGGACGTAATCAGCCCCAGCATTTT
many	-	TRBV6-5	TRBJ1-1	CASNPGGARDTEAFF	TGTGCCAGCAATCCGGGGGGCGCGAGGGACACTGAAGCTTTCTTT
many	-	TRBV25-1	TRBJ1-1	CASSAGTEAFF	TGTGCCAGCAGTGCGGGCACTGAAGCTTTCTTT
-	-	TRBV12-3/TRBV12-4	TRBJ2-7	CASSLPGWHEQYF	TGTGCCAGCAGTTTACCGGGGTGGCACGAGCAGTACTTC
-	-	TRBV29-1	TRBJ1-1	CSVPVYTEAFF	TGCAGCGTACCCGTTTACACTGAAGCTTTCTTT
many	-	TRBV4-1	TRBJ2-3	CASSQERQGNTDTQYF	TGCGCCAGCAGCCAAGAAAGGCAGGGAAACACAGATACGCAGTATTTT
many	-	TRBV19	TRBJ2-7	CASSISAHEQYF	TGTGCCAGTAGTATATCGGCCCACGAGCAGTACTTC
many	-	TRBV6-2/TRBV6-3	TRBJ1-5	CASSYAPGYSNQPQHF	TGTGCCAGCAGTTACGCCCCAGGGTATAGCAATCAGCCCCAGCATTTT
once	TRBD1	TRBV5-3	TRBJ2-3	CAGSWGTGGLADTQYF	TGTGCCGGCAGCTGGGGGACAGGGGGTTTAGCAGATACGCAGTATTTT
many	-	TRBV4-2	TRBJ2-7	CASSQEGKGGRYEQYF	TGTGCCAGCAGCCAAGAAGGAAAAGGAGGCCGATACGAGCAGTACTTC
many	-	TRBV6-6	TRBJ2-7	CASSYGGTAYEQYF	TGTGCCAGCAGTTACGGGGGGACTGCCTACGAGCAGTACTTC
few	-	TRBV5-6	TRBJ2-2	CASSLTTTNTGELFF	TGTGCCAGCAGCCTGACTACCACGAACACCGGGGAGCTGTTTTTT
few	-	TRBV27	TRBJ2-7	CASSSPRDEQYF	TGTGCCAGCAGTTCCCCTCGGGACGAGCAGTACTTC
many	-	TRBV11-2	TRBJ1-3	CASSKYRADRGNTIYF	TGTGCCAGCAGCAAATACCGGGCCGACAGGGGAAACACCATATATTTT
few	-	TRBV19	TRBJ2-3	CASSIIGDTQYF	TGTGCCAGTAGTATAATAGGAGATACGCAGTATTTT
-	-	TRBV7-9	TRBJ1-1	CASRSGGADAEAFF	TGTGCCAGCAGGTCTGGTGGGGCAGACGCTGAAGCTTTCTTT
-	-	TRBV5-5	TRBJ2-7	CASSHGATSEQYF	TGTGCCAGCAGCCACGGGGCCACAAGCGAGCAGTACTTC
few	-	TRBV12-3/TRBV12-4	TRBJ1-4	CASSNGLRKEKLFF	TGTGCCAGCAGTAATGGACTGCGTAAGGAAAAACTGTTTTTT
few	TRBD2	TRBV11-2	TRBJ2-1	CASSLDRLAENPSAEQFF	TGTGCCAGCAGCTTAGACCGGCTAGCGGAGAACCCTTCCGCTGAGCAGTTCTTC